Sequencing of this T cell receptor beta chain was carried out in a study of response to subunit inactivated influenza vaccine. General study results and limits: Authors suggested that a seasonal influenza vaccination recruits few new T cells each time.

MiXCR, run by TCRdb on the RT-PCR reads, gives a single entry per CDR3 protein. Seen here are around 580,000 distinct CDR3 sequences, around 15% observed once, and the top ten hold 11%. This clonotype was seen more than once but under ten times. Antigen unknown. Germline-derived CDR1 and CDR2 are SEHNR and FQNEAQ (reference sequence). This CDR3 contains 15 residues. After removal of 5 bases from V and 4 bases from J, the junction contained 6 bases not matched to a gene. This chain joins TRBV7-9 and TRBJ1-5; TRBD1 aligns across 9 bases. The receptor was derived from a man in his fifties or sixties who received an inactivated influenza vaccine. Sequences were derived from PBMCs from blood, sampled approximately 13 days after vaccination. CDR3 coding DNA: TGTGCCAGCAGCAGAGGGACAGGGCGTAATCAGCCCCAGCATTTT. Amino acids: CASSRGTGRNQPQHF.